This entry lists 9 T cell receptor beta chains sequenced from one sample in a study of shared clonotypes between healthy human individuals. The repertoire was sequenced with immunoSEQ multiplex PCR; TCRdb's copy has only in-frame clones and lacks some. The profile shows over 2 million clones, 90% to 95% of them singletons. Sequencing was performed on naive CD4+ T cells sorted from blood. Sample subset: CD45RA+ positively selected. These receptors originate from a man aged 18 to 35 in good health.

This clone was observed a single time. The chain couples TRBV27 to TRBJ2-5; a weak D match, TRBD2 (6 bases). This CDR3 comprises 15 residues. V was trimmed by 6 bases and J by 5 bases, leaving 19 bases between them. CDR1 and CDR2 from the germline V gene are MNHEY and SMNVEV (reference sequence). The CDR3 here is CASSPSISGAETQYF. The CDR3 region has the DNA TGTGCCAGCAGCCCCTCCATCTCGGGAGCGGAGACCCAGTACTTC.

As concerns this clone: This could be a read error, since a much larger clone is one nucleotide away. V usage is TRBV11-2 and J usage is TRBJ1-1, with unresolved D. CDR1 is SGHAT and CDR2 is FQNNGV in the germline V gene. CDR3 length: 9 amino acids. Deletions cut 3 bases from V and 7 bases from J, with 0 bases between. CDR3 DNA: TGTGCCAGCAGCTTTGAAGCTTTCTTT. Residues: CASSFEAFF.

The chain recombines TRBV30 with TRBJ1-6; D might be TRBD1 (5 bases). Deletions cut 2 bases from V and 10 bases from J, with 12 bases between. Germline loops: CDR1 GTSNPN, CDR2 SVGIG (reference sequence). CDR3 length: 13 amino acids. The CDR3 coding sequence is TGTGCCTGGAGTCAGCAGGGTGCCTCACCCCTCCACTTT. Residues: CAWSQQGASPLHF.

The V and J genes are TRBV9 and TRBJ2-1; no clear D. The CDR3 covers 14 residues. Trimming removed 4 bases from V and 10 bases from J, with 18 bases in between. Germline loops: CDR1 SGDLS, CDR2 YYNGEE. The CDR3 DNA sequence: TGTGCCAGCAGCTTAACAACCCAGGTTCGGGAGCAGTTCTTC. As protein: CASSLTTQVREQFF. The variable domain in full, completed from reference TRBV9 and TRBJ2-1, reads DSGVTQTPKHLITATGQRVTLRCSPRSGDLSVYWYQQSLDQGLQFLIQYYNGEERAKGNILERFSAQQFPDLHSELNLSSLELGDSALYFCASSLTTQVREQFFGPGTRLTVL.

This clone has just one count. This rearrangement joins TRBV10-3 to TRBJ1-1; D ambiguous. The V end lost 3 bases, the J end lost 1 base, and 9 bases lay between the germline ends. The CDR3 runs to 14 residues. The V gene's germline CDR1 is ENHRY and CDR2 SYGVKD. The CDR3 DNA is TGTGCCATCAGTGATGGGCCAGGGAACACTGAAGCTTTCTTT. Its protein is CAISDGPGNTEAFF.

V and J are TRBV7-2 and TRBJ1-5; D might be TRBD1 (5 bases). The CDR3 loop spans 14 amino acids. Germline-derived CDR1 and CDR2 are SGHTA and FQGNSA. Trimming took off 5 bases at V and 0 bases at J, with 8 bases between the two ends. The CDR3 region has the DNA TGTGCCAGCAGCCGGACAATTAGCAATCAGCCCCAGCATTTT. It specifies CASSRTISNQPQHF.

This rearrangement joins TRBV10-3 to TRBJ1-2, with unresolved D. The germline V and J ends were trimmed by 5 bases and 4 bases, with 11 bases remaining between them. Looked up from germline, CDR1 is ENHRY and CDR2 is SYGVKD. This CDR3 has 13 residues. The CDR3 is CAISMTGFYGYTF. The DNA for the CDR3 is TGTGCCATCAGTATGACGGGATTCTATGGCTACACCTTC.

The J gene is TRBJ2-7, the V gene TRBV2; TRBD1 agrees at 7 bases. Germline assignment: CDR1 SNHLY and CDR2 FYNNEI. Trimming took 4 bases from V and 3 from J; bases not matched to a gene: 3. The CDR3 has 13 residues. CDR3 DNA: TGTGCCAGCAGTGGGGGACAGTTCTACGAGCAGTACTTC. Translating gives CASSGGQFYEQYF.

The CDR3 nucleotides are TGTGCCAGCACCCAAAGGGCCCGCAATGAGCAGTTCTTC. Protein: CASTQRARNEQFF. V usage is TRBV27 and J usage is TRBJ2-1, with no clear D. V lost 7 bases to trimming and J lost 6 bases, with 13 bases between them. This CDR3 is 13 amino acids long. The germline CDR1 and CDR2 sequences are MNHEY and SMNVEV (reference sequence).